These 19 T cell receptor beta chains were all obtained from the same sample, sequenced in a study of blood T cell repertoires in COVID-19. Using immunoSEQ multiplex PCR, the repertoire was profiled, and TCRdb retains in-frame clones only, with some absent. The sample lists around 440,000 clones, approximately 88% occurring once. Input material: peripheral blood. The receptors were gathered from a woman between 45 and 65 years old with COVID-19, enrolled during active disease.

V usage is TRBV28 and J usage is TRBJ1-2, with TRBD1 as a possible D gene (5 bases). Trimming cost V 6 bases and J 6 bases, with 14 bases left between them. Germline loops: CDR1 MDHEN, CDR2 SYDVKM. CDR3 size: 13 residues. CDR3 sequence reads: CASRRSGGDGYTF. CDR3 DNA: TGTGCCAGCAGAAGGTCCGGGGGGGATGGCTACACCTTC.

The chain carries TRBV3-1 (or the pseudogene TRBV3-2) and TRBJ2-5, with D possibly matching TRBD1 (6 bases). CDR1 and CDR2 from the germline V gene are LGHDT and YNNKEL (reference sequence). The CDR3 covers 13 residues. V was clipped by 4 bases and J by 4 bases, with 10 bases between them. The CDR3 DNA follows: TGTGCCAGCAGCCCAGGGGTCAGAGAGACCCAGTACTTC. Translated, it gives CASSPGVRETQYF.

This clone was recorded once. V and J are TRBV5-1 and TRBJ2-3; 8 bases fit TRBD2. The germline V gene encodes CDR1 SGHRS and CDR2 YFSETQ. CDR3 length: 16 amino acids. The V and J ends lost 0 bases and 5 bases, in that order; junction bases with no gene match: 8. The chain's CDR3 is CASSLEGLGVGDTQYF. The CDR3 DNA reads TGCGCCAGCAGCTTGGAGGGACTAGGAGTAGGAGATACGCAGTATTTT.

The J gene is TRBJ2-7, the V gene TRBV7-9; 9 bases fit TRBD1. Germline V gene data show CDR1 as SEHNR and CDR2 as FQNEAQ (reference sequence). With 4 bases clipped from V and 5 bases from J, the junction kept 9 bases outside the gene matches. This CDR3 comprises 15 residues. CDR3 nucleotide sequence: TGTGCCAGCAGCTCGTCCGGGACAGGGTCCAACGAGCAGTACTTC. Its translation: CASSSSGTGSNEQYF.

This sequence joins TRBV14 and TRBJ2-5; possible D gene TRBD1, 5 bases. Germline V gene sequence: CDR1 SGHDN, CDR2 FVKESK. Trimming shortened V by 4 bases and J by 5 bases, and 23 bases separated the two germline ends. The CDR3 loop spans 17 amino acids. The CDR3 DNA reads as TGTGCCAGCAGCCGCCTCAGGGTGGGGATTAGAGAGGAGACCCAGTACTTC. Protein sequence: CASSRLRVGIREETQYF. Full variable domain (rest looked up from reference TRBV14 and TRBJ2-5): EAGVTQFPSHSVIEKGQTVTLRCDPISGHDNLYWYRRVMGKEIKFLLHFVKESKQDESGMPNNRFLAERTGGTYSTLKVQPAELEDSGVYFCASSRLRVGIREETQYFGPGTRLLVL.

The chain links TRBV30 to TRBJ1-3; D unclear. CDR3 length: 11 residues. Per the germline V gene, CDR1 is GTSNPN and CDR2 is SVGIG (reference sequence). Deletions cut 2 bases from V and 4 bases from J, with 3 bases between. Here the CDR3 reads CAWSSGNTIYF. The CDR3 coding sequence is TGTGCCTGGAGTTCGGGAAACACCATATATTTT.

This chain connects TRBV7-9 to TRBJ1-2; no clear D. V lost 5 bases, J lost 8 bases, and 15 bases lay in between. This CDR3 region has 13 residues. Germline V gene sequence: CDR1 SEHNR, CDR2 FQNEAQ (reference sequence). Here the CDR3 reads CASSTSSGKGYTF. In DNA form, the CDR3 reads TGTGCCAGCAGCACCTCGAGCGGGAAGGGCTACACCTTC.

This chain connects TRBV27 to TRBJ2-7; 9 nucleotides line up with TRBD1. Germline CDR1 reads MNHEY; CDR2 reads SMNVEV (reference sequence). The CDR3 extends over 15 amino acids. J lost 8 bases, V lost 6 bases, and 14 bases had no gene match. DNA of the CDR3: TGTGCCAGCAGAACCCCCGGGACAGGGACCGGGAAGCAGTACTTC. Protein product: CASRTPGTGTGKQYF.

The chain joins TRBV4-2 to TRBJ2-3; D possibly corresponds to TRBD2 (5 bases). CDR1 is LGHNA and CDR2 is YNFKEQ in the germline V gene. CDR3 size: 15 residues. V was cut by 0 bases and J by 4 bases, with 11 bases left in between. The CDR3 nucleotides are TGTGCCAGCAGCCAAGATCGAGGAGGAGCAGATACGCAGTATTTT. It is translated as CASSQDRGGADTQYF.

V gene TRBV30 combines with J gene TRBJ1-2; weak D call: TRBD1 (6 bases). The V gene lost 0 bases and the J gene lost 6 bases, with 11 bases spanning the gap. The germline CDR1 and CDR2 sequences are GTSNPN and SVGIG (reference sequence). The CDR3 is 13 residues long. Here the CDR3 reads CAWSVLQGHGYTF. Here the CDR3 DNA reads TGTGCCTGGAGTGTATTACAGGGCCATGGCTACACCTTC.

The genes are TRBV3-1 (or the pseudogene TRBV3-2) and TRBJ2-7, with a possible D match to TRBD1 (5 bases). The V and J ends lost 4 bases and 5 bases respectively, with 12 bases between them. CDR1 is LGHDT and CDR2 is YNNKEL in the germline V gene (reference sequence). The CDR3 loop spans 13 amino acids. CDR3 nucleotide sequence: TGTGCCAGCAGCCTCCTCGAAGGGGACGAGCAGTACTTC. It codes for CASSLLEGDEQYF.

This sequence joins TRBV30 and TRBJ2-1; 9 bases match TRBD1. The CDR3 runs to 17 residues. Germline V gene sequence: CDR1 GTSNPN, CDR2 SVGIG (reference sequence). V shed 5 bases, J shed 0 bases, and the junction held 11 bases outside the gene matches. The CDR3 loop is CAWDRGNIWSSYNEQFF. DNA for the CDR3: TGTGCCTGGGACAGGGGGAATATATGGAGCTCCTACAATGAGCAGTTCTTC.

The chain has TRBV28 and TRBJ1-3; D is unresolved. Germline lookup yields CDR1 MDHEN and CDR2 SYDVKM. The CDR3 has 14 residues. Trimming removed 2 bases from V and 2 bases from J, with 7 bases in between. This CDR3 reads CASSLAGAGNTIYF. DNA for the CDR3: TGTGCCAGCAGTTTAGCCGGGGCTGGAAACACCATATATTTT.

This clone has just one count. The chain uses TRBV2 and TRBJ2-2, with D maybe TRBD2 (6 bases). The germline V gene encodes CDR1 SNHLY and CDR2 FYNNEI. The CDR3 spans 17 residues. V lost 4 bases and J lost 4, with 19 bases in between. The CDR3 here is CASSGTIRTGGTGELFF. Written as DNA, the CDR3 is TGTGCCAGCAGTGGGACTATACGAACCGGGGGCACCGGGGAGCTGTTTTTT. Full variable domain (outside the CDR3, taken from reference TRBV2 and TRBJ2-2): EPEVTQTPSHQVTQMGQEVILRCVPISNHLYFYWYRQILGQKVEFLVSFYNNEISEKSEIFDDQFSVERPDGSNFTLKIRSTKLEDSAMYFCASSGTIRTGGTGELFFGEGSRLTVL.

The chain is built from TRBV2 and TRBJ2-2, with 7 positions matching TRBD1. The V gene's germline CDR1 is SNHLY and CDR2 FYNNEI. After removal of 6 bases from V and 7 bases from J, the junction contained 2 bases not matched to a gene. This CDR3 region has 12 residues. CDR3 protein: CASRTGFGELFF. The CDR3 DNA reads TGTGCCAGCAGGACAGGGTTCGGGGAGCTGTTTTTT.

V and J are TRBV6-5 and TRBJ2-7; 9 bases fit TRBD1. Germline assignment: CDR1 MNHEY and CDR2 SVGAGI. The V and J ends lost 6 bases and 5 bases, in that order; junction bases with no gene match: 5. The CDR3 spans 13 residues. CDR3 bases: TGTGCCAGCAGGGGGACAGGGACTGACGAGCAGTACTTC. Its protein is CASRGTGTDEQYF.

The V and J genes are TRBV27 and TRBJ2-7; 8 nucleotides agree with TRBD2. Germline V lookup: CDR1 MNHEY, CDR2 SMNVEV (reference sequence). Trimming cost V 7 bases and J 0 bases; bases outside gene matches: 8. This CDR3 is built from 15 residues. DNA of the CDR3: TGTGCCAGCATGGAATTTAGCGGGGACTCCTACGAGCAGTACTTC. Its translation is CASMEFSGDSYEQYF.

The rearrangement links TRBV2 to TRBJ2-7; D may be TRBD1 (5 bases). The CDR3 is made up of 13 amino acids. Germline lookup yields CDR1 SNHLY and CDR2 FYNNEI. Trimming left V 6 bases short and J 3 bases short, with 12 bases between. CDR3 sequence: CASSETALYEQYF. CDR3 bases: TGTGCCAGCAGCGAGACAGCTCTCTACGAGCAGTACTTC.

The chain joins TRBV6-5 to TRBJ2-2; the D gene is possibly TRBD2 (6 bases). Trimming left V 3 bases short and J 0 bases short, with 11 bases between. Germline CDR1 is MNHEY and CDR2 is SVGAGI. CDR3 length: 16 amino acids. The CDR3 nucleotides are TGTGCCAGCAGTTATCGGCGGGATACGAACACCGGGGAGCTGTTTTTT. Residues: CASSYRRDTNTGELFF.